This T cell receptor (beta chain) comes out of a study of cytomegalovirus exposure and HLA in healthy donors. General study findings and limits: According to the study, 160 or so TCR beta chains were cytomegalovirus-associated. It was assumed in the presence/absence analyses that sequencing depth was roughly uniform across donors. Despite most TCR sequences being rare, some public TCRs occurred in many donors. Productive status was seen about 90% or about 30% of the time for most TCR beta V segments in an earlier analysis.

V dropped 4 bases and J dropped 4; count of bases not matched to a gene: 6. This CDR3 comprises 14 residues. CDR1 is SGHDT, CDR2 YYEEEE, per germline. Amplification used 60 Vbeta primers and 13 Jbeta primers. The table came from immunoSEQ multiplex PCR; TCRdb's copy has only in-frame clones and leaves some out. The table includes over 80,000 clones, over 75% detected once. Concerning this clone itself: What it binds is unknown.

The sample was PBMCs. This chain joins TRBV5-6 and TRBJ1-2; TRBD1 agrees at 8 bases. The sequence was collected from a man aged 40-49 years in good health and CMV-seropositive. CDR3 amino acids: CASSPRQGTYGYTF. CDR3 nucleotides: TGTGCCAGCAGCCCACGACAGGGGACCTATGGCTACACCTTC.